The next 2 T cell receptor beta chains were all read from a single sample in a study of vaccination and CD4 T cells after COVID-19. For these TCRs, the target antigens are not known. The Oncomine TCR Beta short-read assay generated sequence data from the DNA of cultured CD4+ T cells. One entry per CDR3 protein results from TCRdb running MiXCR on the PCR reads. The sample records about 19,000 distinct CDR3 sequences, approximately 33% being singletons. Treatment denoted: approximately 10-day PBMC culture with coronavirus spike peptide pools or control peptides (ViraFEST assay). Sequenced sample: cultured CD4+ T cells from blood. These receptor sequences come from a human donor with COVID-19.

The rearrangement links TRBV10-2 to TRBJ2-7; 7 nucleotides match TRBD1. V gave up 4 bases and J gave up 2 bases; unmatched junction bases: 2. The CDR3 length is 13 residues. Germline lookup yields CDR1 WSHSY and CDR2 SAAADI. CDR3 nucleotides: TGCGCCAGCAGTGGCACAGGGGCCTACGAGCAGTACTTC. Its translation: CASSGTGAYEQYF.

In its sample, this clonotype was seen a few times. The CDR3 loop reads CASSPGGVQETQYF. The CDR3 DNA sequence: TGTGCCAGCAGCCCCGGGGGGGTCCAAGAGACCCAGTACTTC. The gene calls are TRBV11-2 and TRBJ2-5; 8 bases align to TRBD2. The junction had 3 bases not matched to a gene; V was cut back by 5 bases and J by 1 base. Germline CDR1 SGHAT, CDR2 FQNNGV. CDR3 length equals 14 residues.